This TCR beta chain was sequenced in a study of blood T cell repertoires in COVID-19. This CDR3 has 14 residues. Unmatched junction bases numbered 2, after V lost 0 bases and J lost 7 bases. The germline gives CDR1 SGHRS, CDR2 YFSETQ. As to this clone: This CDR3 is also generated by other DNA sequences in the sample.

Method: immunoSEQ multiplex PCR; TCRdb's copy keeps in-frame clones and lacks some. The sample shows about 320,000 clones, just over 85% of them seen only once. All enrollees were roughly 18 to 90 years old and from fewer than 25 US areas. Cohort allocation depended upon clinical history that participants reported. The sequenced sample was PBMCs or T cells enriched from blood (not recorded which). This rearrangement joins TRBV5-1 to TRBJ1-5, with 9 bases aligning to TRBD1. The source is a woman aged 18-29 years who had recovered from COVID-19. CDR3 loop: CASSLGTGDQPQHF. CDR3 in DNA: TGCGCCAGCAGCTTGGGGACAGGGGACCAGCCCCAGCATTTT.